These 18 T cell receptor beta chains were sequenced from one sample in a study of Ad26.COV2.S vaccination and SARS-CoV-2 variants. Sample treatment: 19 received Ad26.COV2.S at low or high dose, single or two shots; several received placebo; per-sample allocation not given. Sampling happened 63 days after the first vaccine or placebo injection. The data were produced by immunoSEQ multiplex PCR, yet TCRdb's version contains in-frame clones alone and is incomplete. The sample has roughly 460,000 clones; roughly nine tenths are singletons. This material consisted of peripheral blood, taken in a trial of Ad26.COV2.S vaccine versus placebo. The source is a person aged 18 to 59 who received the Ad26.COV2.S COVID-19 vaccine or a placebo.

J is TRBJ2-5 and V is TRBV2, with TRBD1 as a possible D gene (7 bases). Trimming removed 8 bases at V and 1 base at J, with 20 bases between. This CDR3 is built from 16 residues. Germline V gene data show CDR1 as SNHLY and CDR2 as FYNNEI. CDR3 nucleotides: TGTGCCAGCCGGAAGGAGGGGGCGAGTATCCAAGAGACCCAGTACTTC. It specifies CASRKEGASIQETQYF.

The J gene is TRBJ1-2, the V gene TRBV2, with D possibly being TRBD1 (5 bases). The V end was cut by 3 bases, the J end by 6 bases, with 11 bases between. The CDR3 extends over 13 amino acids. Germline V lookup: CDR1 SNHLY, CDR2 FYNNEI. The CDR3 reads CASSDRGIDGYTF. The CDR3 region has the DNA TGTGCCAGCAGTGACCGGGGGATAGATGGCTACACCTTC.

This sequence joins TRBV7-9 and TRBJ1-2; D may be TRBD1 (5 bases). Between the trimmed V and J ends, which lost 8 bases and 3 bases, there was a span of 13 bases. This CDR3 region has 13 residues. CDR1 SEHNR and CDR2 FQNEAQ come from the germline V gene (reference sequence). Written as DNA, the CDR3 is TGTGCCAGCGCGCGGGGGGATCACTATGGCTACACCTTC. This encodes CASARGDHYGYTF.

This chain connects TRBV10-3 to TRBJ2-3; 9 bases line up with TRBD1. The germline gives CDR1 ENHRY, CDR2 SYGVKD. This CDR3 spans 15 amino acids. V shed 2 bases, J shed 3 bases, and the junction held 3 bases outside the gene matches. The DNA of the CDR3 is TGTGCCATCAGTGAGGGGACAGGGAGGACAGATACGCAGTATTTT. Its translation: CAISEGTGRTDTQYF.

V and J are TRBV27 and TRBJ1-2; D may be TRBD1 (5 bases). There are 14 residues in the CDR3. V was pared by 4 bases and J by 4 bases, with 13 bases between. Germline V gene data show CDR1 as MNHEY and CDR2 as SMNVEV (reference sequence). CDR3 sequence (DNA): TGTGCCAGCAGTTCCGGCCTTGGGGCCTATGGCTACACCTTC. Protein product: CASSSGLGAYGYTF.

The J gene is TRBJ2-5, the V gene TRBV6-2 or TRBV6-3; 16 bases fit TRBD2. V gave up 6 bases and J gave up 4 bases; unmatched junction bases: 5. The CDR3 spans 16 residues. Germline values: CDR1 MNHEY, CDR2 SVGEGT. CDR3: CASSWGLAGGRETQYF. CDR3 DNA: TGTGCCAGCAGCTGGGGACTAGCGGGGGGGCGAGAGACCCAGTACTTC.

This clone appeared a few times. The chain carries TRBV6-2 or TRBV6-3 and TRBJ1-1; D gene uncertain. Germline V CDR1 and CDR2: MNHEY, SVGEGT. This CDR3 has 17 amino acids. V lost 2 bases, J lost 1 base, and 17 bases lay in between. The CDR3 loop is CASSYNRLFSGNTEAFF. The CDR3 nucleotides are TGTGCCAGCAGTTACAATCGGTTATTTAGCGGGAACACTGAAGCTTTCTTT.

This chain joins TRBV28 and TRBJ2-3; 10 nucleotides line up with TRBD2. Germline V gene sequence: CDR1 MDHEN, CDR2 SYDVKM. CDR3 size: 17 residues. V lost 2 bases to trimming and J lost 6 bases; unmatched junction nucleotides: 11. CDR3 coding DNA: TGTGCCAGCAGTTTAGAATTTCTAGCGGGAGCCATTGATACGCAGTATTTT. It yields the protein CASSLEFLAGAIDTQYF.

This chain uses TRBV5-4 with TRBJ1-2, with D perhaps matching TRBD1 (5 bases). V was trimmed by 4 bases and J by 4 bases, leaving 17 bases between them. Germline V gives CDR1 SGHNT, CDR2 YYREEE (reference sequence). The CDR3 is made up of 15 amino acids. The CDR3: CASSPPNTGAYGYTF. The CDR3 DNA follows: TGTGCCAGCAGCCCCCCGAATACAGGCGCCTATGGCTACACCTTC.

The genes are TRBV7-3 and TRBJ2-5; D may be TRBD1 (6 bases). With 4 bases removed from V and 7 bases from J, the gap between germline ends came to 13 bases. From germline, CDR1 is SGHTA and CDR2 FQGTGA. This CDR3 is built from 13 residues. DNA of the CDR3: TGTGCCAGCAGCTACAGGGAGCTAGGGACCCAGTACTTC. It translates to CASSYRELGTQYF.

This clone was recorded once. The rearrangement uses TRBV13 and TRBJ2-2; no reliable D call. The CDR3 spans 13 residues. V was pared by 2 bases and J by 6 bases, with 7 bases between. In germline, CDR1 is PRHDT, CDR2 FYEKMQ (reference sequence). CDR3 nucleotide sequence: TGTGCCAGCAGCTTATCGGGCCCCGGGGAGCTGTTTTTT. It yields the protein CASSLSGPGELFF.

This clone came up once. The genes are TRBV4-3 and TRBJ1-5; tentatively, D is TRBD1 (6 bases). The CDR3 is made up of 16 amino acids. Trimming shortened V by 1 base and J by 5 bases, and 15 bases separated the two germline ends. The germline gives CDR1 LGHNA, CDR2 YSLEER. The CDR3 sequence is CASSQGLTGSDQPQHF. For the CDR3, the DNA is TGCGCCAGCAGCCAAGGTCTAACAGGGTCCGATCAGCCCCAGCATTTT.

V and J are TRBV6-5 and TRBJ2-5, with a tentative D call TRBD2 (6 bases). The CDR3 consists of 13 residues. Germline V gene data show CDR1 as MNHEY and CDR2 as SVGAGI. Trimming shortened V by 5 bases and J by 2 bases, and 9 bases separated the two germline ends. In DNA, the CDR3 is TGTGCCAGCAGTCCCCGGGGGCAAGAGACCCAGTACTTC. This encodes CASSPRGQETQYF.

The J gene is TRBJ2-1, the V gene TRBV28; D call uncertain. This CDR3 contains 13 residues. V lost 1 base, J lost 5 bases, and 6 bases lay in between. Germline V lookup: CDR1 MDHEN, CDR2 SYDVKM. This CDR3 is CASSLSNNNEQFF. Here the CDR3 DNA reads TGTGCCAGCAGTTTATCCAACAACAATGAGCAGTTCTTC.

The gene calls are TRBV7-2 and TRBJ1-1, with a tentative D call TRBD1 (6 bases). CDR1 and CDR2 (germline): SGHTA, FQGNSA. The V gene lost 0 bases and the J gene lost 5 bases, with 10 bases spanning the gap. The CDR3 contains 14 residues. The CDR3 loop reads CASSLAEGGTEAFF. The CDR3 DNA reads TGTGCCAGCAGCTTAGCGGAGGGGGGGACTGAAGCTTTCTTT.

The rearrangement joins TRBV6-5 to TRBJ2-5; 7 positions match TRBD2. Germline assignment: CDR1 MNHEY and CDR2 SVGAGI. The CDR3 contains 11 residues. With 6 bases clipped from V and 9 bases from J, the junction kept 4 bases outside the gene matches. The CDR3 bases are TGTGCCAGCAGCTATGGGGGGGCCCAGTACTTC. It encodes CASSYGGAQYF.

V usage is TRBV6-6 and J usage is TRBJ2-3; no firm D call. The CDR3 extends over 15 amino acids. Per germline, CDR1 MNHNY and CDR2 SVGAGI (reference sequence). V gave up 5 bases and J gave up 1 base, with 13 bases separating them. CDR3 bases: TGTGCCAGCAGTCGTCCCAGGTGGGGCACAGATACGCAGTATTTT. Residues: CASSRPRWGTDTQYF.

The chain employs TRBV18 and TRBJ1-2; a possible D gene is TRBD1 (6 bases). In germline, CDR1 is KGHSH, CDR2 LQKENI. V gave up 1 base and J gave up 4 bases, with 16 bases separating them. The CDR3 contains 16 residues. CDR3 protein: CASSPLDTARGYGYTF. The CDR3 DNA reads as TGTGCCAGCTCACCACTCGACACAGCCAGGGGCTATGGCTACACCTTC.